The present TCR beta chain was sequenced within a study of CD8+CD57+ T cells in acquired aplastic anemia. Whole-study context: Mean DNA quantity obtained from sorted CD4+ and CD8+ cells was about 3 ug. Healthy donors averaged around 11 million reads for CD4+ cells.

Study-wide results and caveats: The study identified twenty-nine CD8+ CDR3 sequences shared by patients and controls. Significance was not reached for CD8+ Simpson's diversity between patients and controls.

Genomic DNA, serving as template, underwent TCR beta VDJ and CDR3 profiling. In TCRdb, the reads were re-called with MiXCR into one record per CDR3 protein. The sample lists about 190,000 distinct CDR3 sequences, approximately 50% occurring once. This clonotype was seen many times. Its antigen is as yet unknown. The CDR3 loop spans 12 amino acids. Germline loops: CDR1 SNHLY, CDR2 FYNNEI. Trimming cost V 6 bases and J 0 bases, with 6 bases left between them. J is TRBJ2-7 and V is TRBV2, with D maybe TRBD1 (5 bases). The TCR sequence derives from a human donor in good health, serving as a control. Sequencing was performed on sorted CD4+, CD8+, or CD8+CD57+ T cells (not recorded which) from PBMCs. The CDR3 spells CASRDSSYEQYF. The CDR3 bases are TGTGCCAGCAGAGACAGCTCCTACGAGCAGTACTTC.